This T cell receptor beta chain was captured in a study of lymphopenia after photon versus proton radiotherapy. General study results and limits: Post-nadir diversity loss with photons came from oligoclonal expansion, particularly CD8+ Temra cells. Photon-treated patients lost naive T cells and TCR diversity; proton-treated stayed stable.

To note about this clone: Its specificity is not known.

CDR3 length: 15 amino acids. Trimming pared 5 bases from V and 4 bases from J, leaving 17 bases between. The germline CDR1 and CDR2 sequences are MNHEY and SMNVEV (reference sequence). Libraries were prepared by immunoSEQ multiplex PCR; TCRdb keeps only in-frame clonotypes and omits some of them. The table includes about 16,000 clones, 88% detected once. Here the sequenced sample was peripheral blood, taken from a patient treated with proton-based radiotherapy. V usage is TRBV27 and J usage is TRBJ2-5, with a tentative D call TRBD1 (6 bases). This sequence was found in a woman aged 60-70 years with cholangiocarcinoma. Some clones in this sample may be carry-over from other donors' samples. CDR3 protein: CASSLTGLKRETQYF. CDR3 DNA sequence: TGTGCCAGCAGTCTAACAGGGCTTAAGAGAGAGACCCAGTACTTC.